The entry below describes one T cell receptor beta chain. Authors' processing steps: Amplifying reference gene primers gave estimates of nucleated cell counts. Assay: immunoSEQ multiplex PCR; the TCRdb copy retains only in-frame clones and omits some. That table gives V, J and clone size, and the DNA gave D and trimming. The sample includes about 120,000 clones, around 82% of them seen just once. The germline V gene encodes CDR1 MDHEN and CDR2 SYDVKM. The V gene end was trimmed by 6 bases and the J gene end by 4 bases; junction bases not matched to a gene: 6. This CDR3 spans 14 amino acids. The sample originates from a study of blood T cell repertoires in COVID-19. The overall study: The origin of the acute and convalescent COVID-19 samples was the United States, Italy and Spain.

The genes are TRBV28 and TRBJ1-1, with 9 bases that match TRBD1. The receptor's source is a man older than 75 with active or convalescent COVID-19. The sequenced sample consisted of peripheral blood. The CDR3 reads CASRWTGVVTEAFF. DNA for the CDR3: TGTGCCAGCAGGTGGACAGGGGTGGTCACTGAAGCTTTCTTT.